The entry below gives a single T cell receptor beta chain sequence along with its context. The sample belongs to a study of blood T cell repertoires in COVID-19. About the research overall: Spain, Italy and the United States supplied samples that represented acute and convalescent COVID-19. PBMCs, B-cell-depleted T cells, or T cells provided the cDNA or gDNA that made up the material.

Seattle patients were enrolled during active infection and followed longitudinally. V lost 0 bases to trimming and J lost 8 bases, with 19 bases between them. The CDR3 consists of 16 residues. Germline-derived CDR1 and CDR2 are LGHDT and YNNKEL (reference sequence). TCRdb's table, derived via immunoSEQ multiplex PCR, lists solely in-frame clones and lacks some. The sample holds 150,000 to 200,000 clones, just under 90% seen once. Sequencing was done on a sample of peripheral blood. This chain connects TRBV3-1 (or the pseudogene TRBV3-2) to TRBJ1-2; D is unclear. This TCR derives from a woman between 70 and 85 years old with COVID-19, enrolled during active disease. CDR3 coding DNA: TGTGCCAGCAGCCAAGATATTGGAAGAGGGAGGCTGGGCTACACCTTC. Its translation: CASSQDIGRGRLGYTF.